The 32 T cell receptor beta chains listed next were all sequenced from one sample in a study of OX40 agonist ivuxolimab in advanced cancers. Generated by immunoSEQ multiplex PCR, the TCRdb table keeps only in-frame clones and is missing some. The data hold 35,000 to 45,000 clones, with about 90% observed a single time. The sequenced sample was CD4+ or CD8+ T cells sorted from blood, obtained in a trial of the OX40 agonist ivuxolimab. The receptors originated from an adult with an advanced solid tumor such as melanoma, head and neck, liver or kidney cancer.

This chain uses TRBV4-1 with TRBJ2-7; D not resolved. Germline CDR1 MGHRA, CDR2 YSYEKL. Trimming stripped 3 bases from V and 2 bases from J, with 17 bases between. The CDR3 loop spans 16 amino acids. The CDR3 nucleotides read TGCGCCAGCAGCCATGAGAGCTCGTCTGGAGCCTACGAGCAGTACTTC. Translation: CASSHESSSGAYEQYF.

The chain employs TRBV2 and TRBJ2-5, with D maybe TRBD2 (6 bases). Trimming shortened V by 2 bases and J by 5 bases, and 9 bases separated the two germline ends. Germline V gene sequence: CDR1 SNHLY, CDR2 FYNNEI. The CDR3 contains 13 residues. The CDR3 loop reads CASSEWDLETQYF. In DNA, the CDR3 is TGTGCCAGCAGTGAATGGGACTTGGAGACCCAGTACTTC.

CDR3 loop: CASLLRGDRGLNEQYF. The CDR3 DNA reads TGTGCCAGCCTCCTAAGAGGGGACAGGGGGCTCAACGAGCAGTACTTC. This chain joins TRBV28 and TRBJ2-7; the match to TRBD1 covers 12 bases. The CDR3 length is 16 residues. Germline lookup yields CDR1 MDHEN and CDR2 SYDVKM. After removal of 8 bases from V and 5 bases from J, the junction contained 13 bases not matched to a gene. Using reference TRBV28 and TRBJ2-7 for the parts outside the CDR3, the full variable domain is DVKVTQSSRYLVKRTGEKVFLECVQDMDHENMFWYRQDPGLGLRLIYFSYDVKMKEKGDIPEGYSVSREKKERFSLILESASTNQTSMYLCASLLRGDRGLNEQYFGPGTRLTVT.

CDR3 DNA sequence: TGTGCCAGCAGTTTGTCGAGTGGCACTGAAGCTTTCTTT. Its translation: CASSLSSGTEAFF. This chain links TRBV28 with TRBJ1-1; D uncertain. CDR3 length equals 13 residues. Germline CDR1 is MDHEN and CDR2 is SYDVKM. V was clipped by 3 bases and J by 4 bases, with 9 bases between them. The entire variable domain, with the rest obtained from reference TRBV28 and TRBJ1-1, is as follows: DVKVTQSSRYLVKRTGEKVFLECVQDMDHENMFWYRQDPGLGLRLIYFSYDVKMKEKGDIPEGYSVSREKKERFSLILESASTNQTSMYLCASSLSSGTEAFFGQGTRLTVV.

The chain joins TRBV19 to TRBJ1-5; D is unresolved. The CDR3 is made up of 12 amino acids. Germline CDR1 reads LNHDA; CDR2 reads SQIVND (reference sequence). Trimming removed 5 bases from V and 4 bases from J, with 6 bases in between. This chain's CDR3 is CASSLSNQPQHF. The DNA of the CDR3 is TGTGCCAGTAGTTTATCTAATCAGCCCCAGCATTTT.

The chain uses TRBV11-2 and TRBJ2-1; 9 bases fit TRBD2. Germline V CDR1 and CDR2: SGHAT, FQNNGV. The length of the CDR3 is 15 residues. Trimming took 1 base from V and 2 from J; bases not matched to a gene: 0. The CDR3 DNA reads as TGTGCCAGCAGCTTAGCTAGCGGGACCTACAATGAGCAGTTCTTC. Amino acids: CASSLASGTYNEQFF.

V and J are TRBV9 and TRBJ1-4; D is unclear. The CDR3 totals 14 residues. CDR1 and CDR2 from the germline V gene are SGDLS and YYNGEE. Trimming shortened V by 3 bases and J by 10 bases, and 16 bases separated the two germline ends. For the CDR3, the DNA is TGTGCCAGCAGCGATCATCGGGAGTCCGGAAAACTGTTTTTT. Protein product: CASSDHRESGKLFF.

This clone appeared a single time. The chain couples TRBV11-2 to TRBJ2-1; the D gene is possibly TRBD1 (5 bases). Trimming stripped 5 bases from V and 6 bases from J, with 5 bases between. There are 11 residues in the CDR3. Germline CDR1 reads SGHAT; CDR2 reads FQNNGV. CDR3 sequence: CASSQGNEQFF. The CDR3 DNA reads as TGTGCCAGCAGCCAGGGCAATGAGCAGTTCTTC.

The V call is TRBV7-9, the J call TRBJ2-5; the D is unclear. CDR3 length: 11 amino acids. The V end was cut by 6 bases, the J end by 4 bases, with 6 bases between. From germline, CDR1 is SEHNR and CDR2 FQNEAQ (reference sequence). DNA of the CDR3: TGTGCCAGCAGTTCTCGAGAGACCCAGTACTTC. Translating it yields CASSSRETQYF.

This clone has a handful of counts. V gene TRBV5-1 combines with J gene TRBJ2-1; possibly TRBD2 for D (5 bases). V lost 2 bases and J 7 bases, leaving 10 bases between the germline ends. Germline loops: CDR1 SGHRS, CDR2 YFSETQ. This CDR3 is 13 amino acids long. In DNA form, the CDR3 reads TGCGCCAGCAGCTTCCAGCGAGGGAATGAGCAGTTCTTC. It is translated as CASSFQRGNEQFF.

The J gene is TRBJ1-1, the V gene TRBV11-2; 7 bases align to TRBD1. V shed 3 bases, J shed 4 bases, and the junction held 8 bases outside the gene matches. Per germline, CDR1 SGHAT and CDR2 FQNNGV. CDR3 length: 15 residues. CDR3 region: CASSFSGRGTTEAFF. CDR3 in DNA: TGTGCCAGCAGCTTTTCCGGCAGGGGGACCACTGAAGCTTTCTTT.

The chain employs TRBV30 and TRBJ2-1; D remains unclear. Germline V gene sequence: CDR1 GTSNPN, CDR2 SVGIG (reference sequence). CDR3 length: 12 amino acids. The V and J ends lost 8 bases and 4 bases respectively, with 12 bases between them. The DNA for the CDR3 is TGTGCCCCGCCCAGGTTATACAATGAGCAGTTCTTC. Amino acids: CAPPRLYNEQFF.

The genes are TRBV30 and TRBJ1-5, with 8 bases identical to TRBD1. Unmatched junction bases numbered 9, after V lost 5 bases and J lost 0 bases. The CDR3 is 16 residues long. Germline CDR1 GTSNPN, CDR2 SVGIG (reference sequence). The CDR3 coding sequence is TGTGCCTGGGCTGACAGGGGCCCTTATAGCAATCAGCCCCAGCATTTT. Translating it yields CAWADRGPYSNQPQHF.

The CDR3 nucleotides read TGTGCCAGCAGTTACAACTACGAGCAGTACTTC. Translated: CASSYNYEQYF. V gene TRBV6-5 combines with J gene TRBJ2-7; D is unresolved. V was cut by 2 bases and J by 3 bases, with 2 bases left in between. This CDR3 is built from 11 residues. Germline values: CDR1 MNHEY, CDR2 SVGAGI.

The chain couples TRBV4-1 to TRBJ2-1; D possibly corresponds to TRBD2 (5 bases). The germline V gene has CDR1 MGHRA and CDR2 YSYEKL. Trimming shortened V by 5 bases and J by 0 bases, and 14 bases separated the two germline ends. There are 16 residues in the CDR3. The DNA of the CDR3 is TGCGCCAGCAGCGAGGCGGGCGGCAGCTCCTACAATGAGCAGTTCTTC. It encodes CASSEAGGSSYNEQFF.

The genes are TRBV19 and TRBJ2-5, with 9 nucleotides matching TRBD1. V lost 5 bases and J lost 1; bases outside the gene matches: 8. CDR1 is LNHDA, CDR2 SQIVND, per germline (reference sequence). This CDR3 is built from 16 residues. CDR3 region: CASSPWTGAFQETQYF. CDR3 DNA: TGTGCCAGTAGTCCTTGGACAGGGGCTTTCCAAGAGACCCAGTACTTC. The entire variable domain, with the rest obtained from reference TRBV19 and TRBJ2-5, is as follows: DGGITQSPKYLFRKEGQNVTLSCEQNLNHDAMYWYRQDPGQGLRLIYYSQIVNDFQKGDIAEGYSVSREKKESFPLTVTSAQKNPTAFYLCASSPWTGAFQETQYFGPGTRLLVL.

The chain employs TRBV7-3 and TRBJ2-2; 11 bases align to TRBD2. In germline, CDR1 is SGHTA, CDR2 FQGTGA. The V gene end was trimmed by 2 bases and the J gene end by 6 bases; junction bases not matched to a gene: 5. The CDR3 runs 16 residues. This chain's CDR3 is CASSLGLAGGPGELFF. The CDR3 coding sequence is TGTGCCAGCAGCTTAGGGCTAGCGGGAGGCCCCGGGGAGCTGTTTTTT.

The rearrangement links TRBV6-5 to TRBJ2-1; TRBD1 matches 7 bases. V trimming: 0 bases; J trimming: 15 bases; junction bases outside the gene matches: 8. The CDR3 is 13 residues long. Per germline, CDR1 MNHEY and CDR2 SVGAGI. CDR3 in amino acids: CASSYSSGGLRFF. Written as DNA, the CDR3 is TGTGCCAGCAGTTACTCCTCAGGGGGTCTTCGGTTCTTC.

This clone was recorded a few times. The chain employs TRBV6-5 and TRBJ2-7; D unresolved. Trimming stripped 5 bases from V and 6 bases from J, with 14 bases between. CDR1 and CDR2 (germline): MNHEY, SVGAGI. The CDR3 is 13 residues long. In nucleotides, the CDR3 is TGTGCCAGCAGTCAACAAGGACGGAGCGAGCAGTACTTC. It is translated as CASSQQGRSEQYF.

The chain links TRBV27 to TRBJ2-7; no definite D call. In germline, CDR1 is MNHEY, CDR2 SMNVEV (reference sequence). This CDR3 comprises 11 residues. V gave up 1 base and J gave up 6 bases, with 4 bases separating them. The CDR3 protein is CASSLYGEQYF. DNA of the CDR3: TGTGCCAGCAGTTTATATGGCGAGCAGTACTTC.

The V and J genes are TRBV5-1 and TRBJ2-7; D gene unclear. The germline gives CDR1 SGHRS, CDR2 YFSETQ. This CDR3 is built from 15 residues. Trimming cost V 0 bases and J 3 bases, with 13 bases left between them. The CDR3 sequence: CASSLEGSSYYEQYF. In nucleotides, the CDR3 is TGCGCCAGCAGCTTGGAAGGTAGCAGTTACTACGAGCAGTACTTC.

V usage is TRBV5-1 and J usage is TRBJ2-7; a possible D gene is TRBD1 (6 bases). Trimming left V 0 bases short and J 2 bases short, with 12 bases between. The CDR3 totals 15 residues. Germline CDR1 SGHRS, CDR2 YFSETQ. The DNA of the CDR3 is TGCGCCAGCAGCTTGGTTCCAGGACAGACCTACGAGCAGTACTTC. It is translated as CASSLVPGQTYEQYF.

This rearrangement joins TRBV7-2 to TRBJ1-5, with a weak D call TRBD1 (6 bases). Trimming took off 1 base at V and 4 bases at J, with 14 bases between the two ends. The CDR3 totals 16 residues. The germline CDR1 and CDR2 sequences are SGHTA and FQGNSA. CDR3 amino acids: CASSLESWDKNQPQHF. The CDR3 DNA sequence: TGTGCCAGCAGCTTAGAATCTTGGGACAAGAATCAGCCCCAGCATTTT.

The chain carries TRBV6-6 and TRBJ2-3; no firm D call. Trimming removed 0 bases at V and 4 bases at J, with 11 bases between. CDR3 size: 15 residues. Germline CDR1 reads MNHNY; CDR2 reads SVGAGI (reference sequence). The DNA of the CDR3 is TGTGCCAGCAGTTACTCGAGAGAGTGGGCAGATACGCAGTATTTT. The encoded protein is CASSYSREWADTQYF.

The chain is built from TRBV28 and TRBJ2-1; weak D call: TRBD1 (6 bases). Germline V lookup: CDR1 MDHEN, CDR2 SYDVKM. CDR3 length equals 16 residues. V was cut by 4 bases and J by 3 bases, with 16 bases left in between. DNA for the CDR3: TGTGCCAGCAGTTCCGACCGGGACACCAGCTACAATGAGCAGTTCTTC. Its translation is CASSSDRDTSYNEQFF. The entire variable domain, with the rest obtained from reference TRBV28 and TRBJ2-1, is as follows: DVKVTQSSRYLVKRTGEKVFLECVQDMDHENMFWYRQDPGLGLRLIYFSYDVKMKEKGDIPEGYSVSREKKERFSLILESASTNQTSMYLCASSSDRDTSYNEQFFGPGTRLTVL.

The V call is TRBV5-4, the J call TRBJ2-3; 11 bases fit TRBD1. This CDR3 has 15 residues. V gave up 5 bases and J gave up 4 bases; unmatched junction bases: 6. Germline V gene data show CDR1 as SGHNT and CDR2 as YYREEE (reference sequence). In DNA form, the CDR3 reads TGTGCCAGCAGTCCGCCGGGACAGGGGGCAGATACGCAGTATTTT. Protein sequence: CASSPPGQGADTQYF.

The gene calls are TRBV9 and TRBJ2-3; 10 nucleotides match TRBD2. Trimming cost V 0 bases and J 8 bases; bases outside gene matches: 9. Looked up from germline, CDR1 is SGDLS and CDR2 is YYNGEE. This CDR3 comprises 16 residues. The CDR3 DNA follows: TGTGCCAGCAGCGTAGTCAGCGGGAGGGCCCTGGGTACGCAGTATTTT. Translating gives CASSVVSGRALGTQYF.

CDR3 in amino acids: CATSRDLSRGLNTEAFF. In nucleotides, the CDR3 is TGTGCCACCAGCAGAGATCTATCAAGGGGGCTCAACACTGAAGCTTTCTTT. V gene TRBV15 combines with J gene TRBJ1-1; 7 bases agree with TRBD1. The CDR3 loop spans 17 amino acids. Germline lookup yields CDR1 LNHNV and CDR2 YYDKDF (reference sequence). Germline trimming cut 0 bases from V and 2 bases from J; bases unmatched to any gene: 9. Full variable domain (rest looked up from reference TRBV15 and TRBJ1-1): DAMVIQNPRYQVTQFGKPVTLSCSQTLNHNVMYWYQQKSSQAPKLLFHYYDKDFNNEADTPDNFQSRRPNTSFCFLDIRSPGLGDTAMYLCATSRDLSRGLNTEAFFGQGTRLTVV.

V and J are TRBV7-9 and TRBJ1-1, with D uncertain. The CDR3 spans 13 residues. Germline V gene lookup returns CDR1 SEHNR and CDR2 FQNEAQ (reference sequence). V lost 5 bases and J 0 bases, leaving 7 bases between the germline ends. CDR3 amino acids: CASSPSMNTEAFF. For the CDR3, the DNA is TGTGCCAGCAGCCCTAGTATGAACACTGAAGCTTTCTTT.

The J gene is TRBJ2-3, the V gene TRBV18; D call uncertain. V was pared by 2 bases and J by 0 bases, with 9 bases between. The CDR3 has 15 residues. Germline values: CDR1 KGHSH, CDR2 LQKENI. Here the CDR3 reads CASSPILGSTDTQYF. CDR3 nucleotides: TGTGCCAGCTCACCAATCCTCGGAAGCACAGATACGCAGTATTTT.

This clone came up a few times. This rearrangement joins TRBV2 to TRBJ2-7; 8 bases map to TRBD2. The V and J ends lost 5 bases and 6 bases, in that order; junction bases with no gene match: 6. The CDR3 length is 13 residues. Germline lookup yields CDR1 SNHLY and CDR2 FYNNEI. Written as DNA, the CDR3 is TGTGCCAGCAGTCCCTCGGGAGGGGTCGAGCAGTACTTC. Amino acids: CASSPSGGVEQYF.

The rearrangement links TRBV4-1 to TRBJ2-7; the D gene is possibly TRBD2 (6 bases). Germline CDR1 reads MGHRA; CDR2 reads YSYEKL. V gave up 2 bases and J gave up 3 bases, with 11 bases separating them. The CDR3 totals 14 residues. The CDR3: CASSQSAGSYEQYF. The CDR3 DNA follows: TGCGCCAGCAGCCAATCGGCCGGGAGCTACGAGCAGTACTTC.